Presented here are 23 T cell receptor beta chains from one specimen sequenced in a study of post-analysis software for immune sequencing data. Every TCR beta cDNA library bore unique molecular identifiers. TCRdb used MiXCR to reprocess the PCR reads, holding one entry per CDR3 protein. This sample has 650,000 to 850,000 distinct CDR3 sequences, with about 43% found just once. Study-wide findings and caveats: Compared with controls, patients had more of about 5 TRBV segments, including TRBV5-6, TRBV5-1 and TRBV20-1.

Their specific antigens are unknown. Sequencing input: blood. These receptors came from a girl aged 5-17 years with multiple sclerosis.

This clonotype was found a few times. The V gene is TRBV20-1, the J gene TRBJ2-5, with D perhaps TRBD1 (5 bases). V was pared by 2 bases and J by 0 bases, with 7 bases between. This CDR3 spans 13 amino acids. Looked up from germline, CDR1 is DFQATT and CDR2 is SNEGSKA (reference sequence). In nucleotides, the CDR3 is TGCAGTGCTAGAAGACAGTACCAAGAGACCCAGTACTTC. Its translation: CSARRQYQETQYF.

This clonotype was picked up many times. V gene TRBV29-1 combines with J gene TRBJ2-3; D is unresolved. Germline loops: CDR1 SQVTM, CDR2 ANQGSEA. Trimming cost V 3 bases and J 2 bases, with 15 bases left between them. CDR3 length equals 15 residues. For the CDR3, the DNA is TGCAGCGTTGAGACTGGAAGGCAACCCACAGATACGCAGTATTTT. It codes for CSVETGRQPTDTQYF.

The V and J genes are TRBV15 and TRBJ2-5, with TRBD1 matching 9 bases. The DNA matches TRBJ2-7 better at its end, which makes the J call doubtful. Looked up from germline, CDR1 is LNHNV and CDR2 is YYDKDF (reference sequence). CDR3 size: 14 residues. The CDR3 loop is CATSSDRGDYEQYF. CDR3 bases: TGTGCCACCAGCTCCGACAGGGGGGACTACGAGCAGTACTTC.

The chain uses TRBV3-1 and TRBJ2-5; D is uncertain. CDR1 LGHDT and CDR2 YNNKEL come from the germline V gene (reference sequence). Trimming removed 4 bases at V and 0 bases at J, with 6 bases between. This CDR3 is 13 amino acids long. CDR3 DNA sequence: TGTGCCAGCAGCCGATCCAACCAAGAGACCCAGTACTTC. Protein: CASSRSNQETQYF.

V usage is TRBV6-2 or TRBV6-3 and J usage is TRBJ1-5, with 10 bases aligning to TRBD1. The junction had 9 bases not matched to a gene; V was cut back by 6 bases and J by 7 bases. The CDR3 has 15 amino acids. Germline CDR1 MNHEY, CDR2 SVGEGT. The CDR3: CASSLGTGVWQPQHF. The CDR3 region has the DNA TGTGCCAGCAGCCTCGGGACAGGGGTATGGCAGCCCCAGCATTTT.

In its sample, this clonotype was seen a few times. The chain links TRBV6-1 to TRBJ2-1; 11 positions match TRBD2. In germline, CDR1 is MNHNS, CDR2 SASEGT. With V trimmed by 6 bases and J by 4 bases, 5 bases remained unmatched. The CDR3 contains 15 residues. CDR3 in amino acids: CASRRGLADYNEQFF. The CDR3 DNA follows: TGTGCCAGCAGGAGGGGACTAGCGGATTACAATGAGCAGTTCTTC.

The genes are TRBV12-3 or TRBV12-4 and TRBJ1-2; D might be TRBD1 (5 bases). The CDR3 is 15 residues long. V shed 5 bases and J shed 0 bases, with 13 bases lying between them. CDR3 bases: TGTGCCAGCAGTCGAGACAGCGTTGCTAACTATGGCTACACCTTC. Its translation is CASSRDSVANYGYTF.

The chain couples TRBV6-2 or TRBV6-3 to TRBJ2-7, with 10 bases aligning to TRBD1. CDR1 MNHEY and CDR2 SVGEGT come from the germline V gene. This CDR3 is built from 15 residues. Trimming at V came to 4 bases and at J to 3 bases, leaving 6 bases not matched to a gene. The CDR3: CASSFRGTGDYEQYF. CDR3 nucleotides: TGTGCCAGCAGTTTCCGTGGGACAGGGGACTACGAGCAGTACTTC.

This chain uses TRBV20-1 with TRBJ1-2, with a weak D call TRBD1 (5 bases). This CDR3 contains 10 residues. Germline CDR1 and CDR2: DFQATT and SNEGSKA (reference sequence). V was shortened by 6 bases and J by 3 bases, with 5 bases between the two germline ends. Written as DNA, the CDR3 is TGCAGTGCGGGACACTATGGCTACACCTTC. This sequence encodes CSAGHYGYTF.

V gene TRBV12-3 or TRBV12-4 combines with J gene TRBJ1-1; D unclear. This CDR3 spans 14 amino acids. V was trimmed by 3 bases and J by 0 bases, leaving 8 bases between them. The chain's CDR3 is CASSFQEMNTEAFF. The DNA for the CDR3 is TGTGCCAGCAGTTTTCAGGAGATGAACACTGAAGCTTTCTTT.

V is TRBV29-1 and J is TRBJ2-1; 14 positions agree with TRBD2. J was trimmed by 9 bases and V by 7 bases; bases with no gene match: 14. Per germline, CDR1 SQVTM and CDR2 ANQGSEA. The length of the CDR3 is 16 residues. The CDR3 loop is CSAQRGTSGSPGEQFF. CDR3 bases: TGCAGCGCCCAGAGGGGGACTAGCGGGAGTCCTGGTGAGCAGTTCTTC.

This clonotype was picked up a small number of times. This sequence joins TRBV2 and TRBJ1-2; D is undetermined. The CDR3 loop spans 14 amino acids. Germline values: CDR1 SNHLY, CDR2 FYNNEI. V lost 7 bases and J 4 bases, leaving 16 bases between the germline ends. CDR3 sequence (DNA): TGTGCCAGCACTGGGGAGTCCTTACTCTATGGCTACACCTTC. The encoded protein is CASTGESLLYGYTF.

CDR3 protein: CASSRAGGPGDEQFF. The CDR3 DNA reads TGTGCCAGCAGCCGAGCGGGAGGGCCTGGGGATGAGCAGTTCTTC. The chain has TRBV7-3 and TRBJ2-1; 10 bases are a match to TRBD2. V trimming: 5 bases; J trimming: 8 bases; junction bases outside the gene matches: 9. Germline V gene sequence: CDR1 SGHTA, CDR2 FQGTGA. This CDR3 region has 15 residues.

CDR3 region: CASSLSAGGGISYF. The CDR3 DNA reads as TGTGCCAGCAGTTTATCGGCAGGGGGCGGAATCTCGTACTTC. The rearrangement joins TRBV27 to TRBJ2-4; 8 bases agree with TRBD1. The V gene's germline CDR1 is MNHEY and CDR2 SMNVEV (reference sequence). Trimming at V came to 0 bases and at J to 15 bases, leaving 10 bases not matched to a gene. The length of the CDR3 is 14 residues.

This clonotype was seen more than once but under ten times. The chain joins TRBV12-3 or TRBV12-4 to TRBJ2-1; 13 nucleotides align to TRBD2. The CDR3 contains 15 residues. The V and J ends lost 5 bases and 10 bases, in that order; junction bases with no gene match: 8. CDR3 amino acids: CASSLPTSGRREQFF. The CDR3 DNA reads TGTGCCAGCAGTCTCCCGACTAGCGGGAGGCGCGAGCAGTTCTTC.

The chain joins TRBV20-1 to TRBJ1-4; the match to TRBD1 covers 8 bases. This CDR3 region has 16 residues. Germline V lookup: CDR1 DFQATT, CDR2 SNEGSKA (reference sequence). Trimming took 1 base from V and 7 from J; bases not matched to a gene: 11. The CDR3 loop reads CSARGQGAHRGEKLFF. The CDR3 nucleotides are TGCAGTGCTAGAGGGCAGGGGGCCCACCGGGGTGAAAAACTGTTTTTT.

This clonotype has more than one count but fewer than ten. The gene calls are TRBV6-5 and TRBJ2-5; D might be TRBD1 (5 bases). The DNA end favors TRBJ2-7, so the J call may be wrong. Germline V gene data show CDR1 as MNHEY and CDR2 as SVGAGI. The CDR3 runs to 14 residues. Here the CDR3 reads CASSRERGDYEQYF. CDR3 in DNA: TGTGCCAGCTCCCGTGAAAGGGGCGACTACGAGCAGTACTTC.

This clonotype has more than one count but fewer than ten. This chain joins TRBV5-1 and TRBJ2-1, with 8 bases matching TRBD1. Germline CDR1 is SGHRS and CDR2 is YFSETQ. The CDR3 extends over 14 amino acids. V trimming: 4 bases; J trimming: 7 bases; junction bases outside the gene matches: 7. The CDR3 here is CASSQGAVRNEQFF. The CDR3, as DNA: TGCGCCAGCAGCCAGGGGGCGGTGCGAAATGAGCAGTTCTTC.

This chain joins TRBV3-1 and TRBJ2-3; TRBD2 matches at 10 bases. There are 17 residues in the CDR3. CDR1 is LGHDT, CDR2 YNNKEL, per germline (reference sequence). J gave up 4 bases and V 0 bases, and 7 bases lay outside the gene matches. Here the CDR3 reads CASSQDPSGRAADTQYF. The CDR3 DNA reads TGTGCCAGCAGCCAAGATCCAAGCGGGAGGGCCGCAGATACGCAGTATTTT.

The chain links TRBV4-2 to TRBJ2-1; the D gene is possibly TRBD2 (5 bases). The CDR3 totals 14 residues. V lost 1 base and J 10 bases, leaving 14 bases between the germline ends. CDR1 LGHNA and CDR2 YNFKEQ come from the germline V gene. CDR3 protein: CASSQAPSGYEQFF. Written as DNA, the CDR3 is TGTGCCAGCAGCCAAGCCCCTTCGGGATACGAGCAGTTCTTC.

This chain connects TRBV20-1 to TRBJ2-1; the match to TRBD2 covers 11 bases. The ends lost 8 bases at V and 8 bases at J; junction bases unmatched: 5. The CDR3 loop spans 12 amino acids. CDR1 is DFQATT, CDR2 SNEGSKA, per germline (reference sequence). CDR3: CSPGLAEYEQFF. The CDR3 DNA follows: TGCAGTCCGGGACTAGCGGAATATGAGCAGTTCTTC.

As for this clonotype: A much larger clone differs by one base, so this may be a read error. This chain links TRBV20-1 with TRBJ2-7, with D possibly TRBD2 on 6 matching bases. The V end was cut by 6 bases, the J end by 3 bases, with 21 bases between. This CDR3 is 15 amino acids long. Germline V gene lookup returns CDR1 DFQATT and CDR2 SNEGSKA (reference sequence). Here the CDR3 reads CSAPPDGGSRYEQYF. CDR3 DNA sequence: TGCAGTGCCCCCCCTGACGGGGGTAGTCGCTACGAGCAGTACTTC.

This chain joins TRBV7-2 and TRBJ2-7, with D perhaps given as TRBD1 or TRBD2 (6 bases each). V gave up 1 base and J gave up 0 bases, with 10 bases separating them. Germline CDR1 reads SGHTA; CDR2 reads FQGNSA. This CDR3 comprises 15 residues. The chain's CDR3 is CASSLERGASYEQYF. The CDR3 DNA reads as TGTGCCAGCAGCTTAGAGAGGGGGGCCTCCTACGAGCAGTACTTC.